The 12 T cell receptor beta chains reported below all come from one sample, sequenced in a study of blood T cell repertoires in COVID-19. Here immunoSEQ multiplex PCR was the method, and the copy in TCRdb shows in-frame clones only, minus some. The sample lists around 250,000 clones, approximately 80% seen once, with less than 3.5% in the top ten. The source material was peripheral blood. All receptors come from a woman between 18 and 29 years old with acute or convalescent COVID-19.

This clone was observed a few times. This chain connects TRBV25-1 to TRBJ1-3; 8 bases are shared with TRBD1. V was clipped by 1 base and J by 4 bases; unmatched bases: 3. CDR1 and CDR2 from the germline V gene are MGHDK and SYGVNS. The CDR3 has 15 residues. The CDR3 here is CASSESRGQGNTIYF. The CDR3 bases are TGTGCCAGCAGTGAATCCAGGGGGCAAGGAAACACCATATATTTT.

The chain carries TRBV5-1 and TRBJ2-3; 12 bases are a match to TRBD2. Germline V gene sequence: CDR1 SGHRS, CDR2 YFSETQ. Germline trimming cut 2 bases from V and 0 bases from J; bases unmatched to any gene: 7. This CDR3 is built from 18 residues. In DNA, the CDR3 is TGCGCCAGCAGCTTCGGCCTAGCGGGAGGGGAAAGCACAGATACGCAGTATTTT. Amino acids: CASSFGLAGGESTDTQYF.

The rearrangement links TRBV19 to TRBJ1-5; a possible D gene is TRBD1 (5 bases). The CDR3 consists of 15 residues. Germline CDR1 is LNHDA and CDR2 is SQIVND (reference sequence). V was clipped by 6 bases and J by 0 bases, with 12 bases between them. The CDR3, as DNA: TGTGCCAGTAGCCCACAGGTTTTTAGCAATCAGCCCCAGCATTTT. Translation: CASSPQVFSNQPQHF.

The rearrangement links TRBV24-1 to TRBJ2-1, with 7 bases identical to TRBD1. V gave up 3 bases and J gave up 3 bases; unmatched junction bases: 4. This CDR3 is 15 amino acids long. Germline CDR1 is KGHDR and CDR2 is SFDVKD. The CDR3 DNA reads TGTGCCACCAGTGATATAGGACAGGACTACAATGAGCAGTTCTTC. Translating gives CATSDIGQDYNEQFF.

V and J are TRBV11-3 and TRBJ2-7, with TRBD2 identical over 8 bases. This CDR3 is 12 amino acids long. CDR1 SGHNT and CDR2 YENEEA come from the germline V gene. The V gene end was trimmed by 2 bases and the J gene end by 7 bases; junction bases not matched to a gene: 1. CDR3 in amino acids: CASSLSSGEQYF. The CDR3 DNA is TGTGCCAGCAGCTTATCTAGCGGGGAGCAGTACTTC.

This clone has only a few counts. One end of the junction is discordant with germline, which a read error may explain. The rearrangement links TRBV7-9 to TRBJ2-2, with 7 bases matching TRBD1. CDR1 and CDR2 from the germline V gene are SEHNR and FQNEAQ (reference sequence). The CDR3 sequence is 18 residues long. CDR3 sequence: CASSSTTIGTDNIGELFF. CDR3 coding DNA: TGTGCCAGCAGCTCCACCACAATCGGGACAGACAACATCGGGGAGCTGTTTTTT.

The CDR3 DNA is TGTGCCAGCAGTTACGGTCTCGGAGTCTATGGCTACACCTTC. Amino acid sequence: CASSYGLGVYGYTF. The genes are TRBV6-6 and TRBJ1-2; no clear D gene. Germline V lookup: CDR1 MNHNY, CDR2 SVGAGI (reference sequence). This CDR3 has 14 amino acids. Trimming shortened V by 2 bases and J by 4 bases, and 11 bases separated the two germline ends.

In nucleotides, the CDR3 is TGTGCCAGCAGTACACATTACAGGGGCCAGGATGAAAAACTGTTTTTT. Translated: CASSTHYRGQDEKLFF. The chain links TRBV28 to TRBJ1-4, with 7 bases lining up with TRBD1. Germline values: CDR1 MDHEN, CDR2 SYDVKM. Germline trimming cut 5 bases from V and 6 bases from J; bases unmatched to any gene: 12. This CDR3 is built from 16 residues. The complete variable domain, with remaining parts taken from reference TRBV28 and TRBJ1-4, reads DVKVTQSSRYLVKRTGEKVFLECVQDMDHENMFWYRQDPGLGLRLIYFSYDVKMKEKGDIPEGYSVSREKKERFSLILESASTNQTSMYLCASSTHYRGQDEKLFFGSGTQLSVL.

The chain recombines TRBV6-6 with TRBJ1-1; the match to TRBD1 covers 9 bases. Germline V lookup: CDR1 MNHNY, CDR2 SVGAGI (reference sequence). The CDR3 is 14 amino acids. V trimming: 4 bases; J trimming: 5 bases; junction bases outside the gene matches: 5. The CDR3 loop is CASSLGTGLTEAFF. The CDR3 DNA reads TGTGCCAGCAGTTTAGGGACAGGGTTAACTGAAGCTTTCTTT.

The chain links TRBV12-3 or TRBV12-4 to TRBJ2-2; TRBD2 might be the D (6 bases). The CDR3 has 13 residues. Trimming pared 6 bases from V and 4 bases from J, leaving 9 bases between. CDR3 in amino acids: CASRGGFTGELFF. As DNA, the CDR3 is TGTGCCAGCAGGGGGGGATTCACCGGGGAGCTGTTTTTT.

This chain joins TRBV6-6 and TRBJ2-7; TRBD2 might be the D (5 bases). CDR3 length: 11 amino acids. Trimming shortened V by 8 bases and J by 2 bases, and 7 bases separated the two germline ends. Germline lookup yields CDR1 MNHNY and CDR2 SVGAGI (reference sequence). CDR3 nucleotide sequence: TGTGCCAGCGGACTTCCCTACGAGCAGTACTTC. It is translated as CASGLPYEQYF.

The rearrangement uses TRBV28 and TRBJ2-2; the D gene is possibly TRBD2 (5 bases). V lost 3 bases and J lost 7, with 15 bases in between. The germline V gene encodes CDR1 MDHEN and CDR2 SYDVKM. The CDR3 is made up of 15 amino acids. The CDR3 loop reads CASSFAGGKVGELFF. The CDR3 DNA reads TGTGCCAGCAGTTTCGCCGGAGGAAAGGTCGGGGAGCTGTTTTTT.